This TCR beta chain was found in a study of blood T cell repertoires in COVID-19. About the study: T cells, B-cell-depleted T cells, or PBMCs supplied cDNA or gDNA.

Trimming took off 0 bases at V and 9 bases at J, with 15 bases between the two ends. The CDR3 contains 15 residues. Germline V lookup: CDR1 LGHNA, CDR2 YNFKEQ. Clones were sequenced by immunoSEQ multiplex PCR, and TCRdb holds only the in-frame ones, with some missing. The sample holds more than 75,000 clones, roughly 90% seen once. Sequenced sample: peripheral blood. The chain joins TRBV4-2 to TRBJ1-3; D not certain. This receptor was identified in a man aged 45-65 years with COVID-19, enrolled during active disease. The CDR3 nucleotides are TGTGCCAGCAGCCAAGATCTTAACAGCCTGGGCACCATATATTTT. Translating it yields CASSQDLNSLGTIYF.